Below, 27 T cell receptor beta chains from the same sample are listed, as sequenced in a study of blood T cell repertoires in COVID-19. TCRdb's table, derived via immunoSEQ multiplex PCR, lists solely in-frame clones and lacks some. The sample yields 40,000 to 60,000 clones, roughly 80% seen once. Sequenced: peripheral blood. The origin of the receptors is a man over 45 with active COVID-19.

In this sample, this clone turned up a few times. The chain joins TRBV4-3 to TRBJ1-5, with D uncertain. Germline V gene lookup returns CDR1 LGHNA and CDR2 YSLEER. The length of the CDR3 is 13 residues. V was cut by 4 bases and J by 4 bases, with 8 bases left in between. The CDR3 DNA reads as TGCGCCAGCAGCCTGGGCCGAAATCAGCCCCAGCATTTT. Protein: CASSLGRNQPQHF.

V is TRBV5-4 and J is TRBJ2-1; 10 nucleotides align to TRBD2. The CDR3 consists of 15 residues. CDR1 is SGHNT, CDR2 YYREEE, per germline (reference sequence). Trimming cost V 7 bases and J 3 bases; bases outside gene matches: 7. CDR3 loop: CASSISGGNYNEQFF. The DNA for the CDR3 is TGTGCCAGCTCGATTAGCGGGGGGAACTACAATGAGCAGTTCTTC.

The chain employs TRBV5-1 and TRBJ1-5; D remains unclear. The V end was cut by 5 bases, the J end by 2 bases, with 14 bases between. CDR1 is SGHRS and CDR2 is YFSETQ in the germline V gene. CDR3 size: 15 residues. The CDR3: CASSREGGRNQPQHF. For the CDR3, the DNA is TGCGCCAGCAGTCGTGAAGGAGGGCGCAATCAGCCCCAGCATTTT.

The chain combines TRBV7-8 with TRBJ2-2; D possibly corresponds to TRBD2 (7 bases). CDR3 size: 15 residues. Germline loops: CDR1 SGHVS, CDR2 FQNEAQ. V lost 4 bases, J lost 2 bases, and 11 bases lay in between. This CDR3 is CASSSRGRNTGELFF. DNA for the CDR3: TGTGCCAGCAGCTCGCGGGGGCGAAACACCGGGGAGCTGTTTTTT.

The chain recombines TRBV5-1 with TRBJ1-3; D is perhaps TRBD1 (5 bases). CDR1 and CDR2 from the germline V gene are SGHRS and YFSETQ. The CDR3 contains 14 residues. V was trimmed by 4 bases and J by 1 base, leaving 9 bases between them. The CDR3 is CASSDGTSGNTIYF. The CDR3 nucleotides are TGCGCCAGCAGCGACGGGACTTCTGGAAACACCATATATTTT.

This chain connects TRBV10-3 to TRBJ2-2; 10 bases agree with TRBD1. The trim removed 7 bases at V and 4 bases at J, leaving 18 bases unmatched. Germline V gene sequence: CDR1 ENHRY, CDR2 SYGVKD. The CDR3 has 19 amino acids. The CDR3 region is CAINAVARVGQGTTGELFF. The DNA of the CDR3 is TGTGCCATCAACGCAGTCGCTCGCGTGGGACAGGGGACCACCGGGGAGCTGTTTTTT.

The gene calls are TRBV6-6 and TRBJ1-2, with 10 positions matching TRBD1. CDR1 and CDR2 (germline): MNHNY, SVGAGI (reference sequence). The V and J ends lost 5 bases and 3 bases, in that order; junction bases with no gene match: 6. This CDR3 region has 15 residues. The CDR3 coding sequence is TGTGCCAGCAGTACGGCGGGACAGGGGCACTATGGCTACACCTTC. It encodes CASSTAGQGHYGYTF.

This chain uses TRBV5-1 with TRBJ2-2, with 11 bases matching TRBD1. This CDR3 comprises 17 residues. V gave up 3 bases and J gave up 7 bases; unmatched junction bases: 11. The germline CDR1 and CDR2 sequences are SGHRS and YFSETQ. For the CDR3, the DNA is TGCGCCAGCAGCTCCCGTGGACAGGGGGCTTGGAGCGGGGAGCTGTTTTTT. As protein: CASSSRGQGAWSGELFF.

The chain employs TRBV4-2 and TRBJ2-7; D may be TRBD1 (6 bases). This CDR3 is built from 15 residues. V was shortened by 2 bases and J by 0 bases, with 11 bases between the two germline ends. Germline assignment: CDR1 LGHNA and CDR2 YNFKEQ. The CDR3 here is CASSQMDSSSYEQYF. DNA for the CDR3: TGTGCCAGCAGCCAAATGGACAGTAGCTCCTACGAGCAGTACTTC.

This clone was counted a single time. The genes are TRBV11-2 and TRBJ2-7; the match to TRBD1 covers 10 bases. Germline V gene sequence: CDR1 SGHAT, CDR2 FQNNGV. V was clipped by 5 bases and J by 4 bases; unmatched bases: 8. CDR3 length: 15 residues. The CDR3 DNA reads TGTGCCAGCAGCCCCAGACAGGGGGCTCTTTACGAGCAGTACTTC. Translating it yields CASSPRQGALYEQYF.

CDR3 amino acids: CASSRGTTPNQPQHF. The CDR3 DNA reads TGTGCCAGCAGTCGCGGGACGACTCCTAATCAGCCCCAGCATTTT. The genes are TRBV6-5 and TRBJ1-5; D is possibly TRBD1 (5 bases). CDR1 MNHEY and CDR2 SVGAGI come from the germline V gene. Trimming cost V 5 bases and J 4 bases, with 15 bases left between them. This CDR3 is 15 amino acids long.

The chain links TRBV9 to TRBJ1-2, with 10 bases lining up with TRBD1. The V gene's germline CDR1 is SGDLS and CDR2 YYNGEE. J was trimmed by 4 bases and V by 4 bases; bases with no gene match: 13. This CDR3 contains 17 residues. CDR3 sequence (DNA): TGTGCCAGCAGCCTTACGACCGGGACAGGGGCATCCTATGGCTACACCTTC. Its translation: CASSLTTGTGASYGYTF.

J is TRBJ2-3 and V is TRBV5-1; maybe TRBD1 (6 bases). This CDR3 has 16 amino acids. V gave up 4 bases and J gave up 5 bases, with 20 bases separating them. Germline CDR1 and CDR2: SGHRS and YFSETQ. The DNA for the CDR3 is TGCGCCAGCAGCCCCCCCGGGTCAGGGGATGTAGATACGCAGTATTTT. This codes for CASSPPGSGDVDTQYF.

The J gene is TRBJ1-1, the V gene TRBV29-1; perhaps TRBD1 as D (5 bases). The germline gives CDR1 SQVTM, CDR2 ANQGSEA. The CDR3 loop spans 16 amino acids. V lost 1 base and J lost 0, with 15 bases in between. CDR3 sequence reads: CSVEGGKYRMNTEAFF. In nucleotides, the CDR3 is TGCAGCGTTGAAGGAGGCAAGTACAGGATGAACACTGAAGCTTTCTTT.

The chain carries TRBV6-2 or TRBV6-3 and TRBJ1-1, with TRBD1 as a possible D gene (5 bases). Germline CDR1 MNHEY, CDR2 SVGEGT. The CDR3 is 14 amino acids. The V end lost 5 bases, the J end lost 0 bases, and 10 bases lay between the germline ends. The DNA for the CDR3 is TGTGCCAGCAGTCTTGGACATCTGAACACTGAAGCTTTCTTT. Amino acids: CASSLGHLNTEAFF.

The chain recombines TRBV5-5 with TRBJ1-1; 8 bases map to TRBD1. This CDR3 has 17 residues. Germline CDR1 SGHKS, CDR2 YYEKEE (reference sequence). With V trimmed by 2 bases and J by 0 bases, 9 bases remained unmatched. The CDR3 region is CASSFQGAGYLNTEAFF. The CDR3 DNA sequence: TGTGCCAGCAGCTTTCAGGGGGCAGGGTACTTGAACACTGAAGCTTTCTTT.

The rearrangement links TRBV29-1 to TRBJ2-3; 9 nucleotides match TRBD2. The CDR3 runs 13 residues. Germline-derived CDR1 and CDR2 are SQVTM and ANQGSEA. Trimming took 6 bases from V and 0 from J; bases not matched to a gene: 1. CDR3 in DNA: TGCAGCGTCCTAGCGGGGAGCACAGATACGCAGTATTTT. It yields the protein CSVLAGSTDTQYF.

The rearrangement links TRBV4-3 to TRBJ2-2; 9 bases agree with TRBD2. The CDR3 runs 16 residues. Per the germline V gene, CDR1 is LGHNA and CDR2 is YSLEER. The V segment lost 1 base and the J segment 5 bases; nucleotides outside the gene matches: 5. In DNA, the CDR3 is TGCGCCAGCAGCCAAGGGATAGCGGGGGTGACCGGGGAGCTGTTTTTT. It is translated as CASSQGIAGVTGELFF.

This rearrangement joins TRBV5-4 to TRBJ2-7; 9 bases are a match to TRBD2. The CDR3 loop spans 16 amino acids. CDR1 is SGHNT and CDR2 is YYREEE in the germline V gene (reference sequence). Trimming removed 0 bases from V and 0 bases from J; junction bases left unmatched: 4. The CDR3 sequence is CASSLGLAGSSYEQYF. In DNA form, the CDR3 reads TGTGCCAGCAGCTTGGGTCTAGCGGGGAGCTCCTACGAGCAGTACTTC.

V and J are TRBV5-1 and TRBJ2-5; D is possibly TRBD1 (5 bases). Trimming stripped 3 bases from V and 5 bases from J, with 5 bases between. The CDR3 has 11 amino acids. CDR1 is SGHRS and CDR2 is YFSETQ in the germline V gene. The CDR3 is CASSYRETQYF. Written as DNA, the CDR3 is TGCGCCAGCAGCTACAGGGAGACCCAGTACTTC.

The rearrangement uses TRBV27 and TRBJ2-1; the match to TRBD2 covers 8 bases. Germline CDR1 reads MNHEY; CDR2 reads SMNVEV (reference sequence). After removal of 3 bases from V and 3 bases from J, the junction contained 7 bases not matched to a gene. The CDR3 has 16 amino acids. Here the CDR3 DNA reads TGTGCCAGCAGTTTCCAGCGGGGGACATTCTACAATGAGCAGTTCTTC. Translating gives CASSFQRGTFYNEQFF.

V is TRBV5-6 and J is TRBJ1-5; 9 bases are shared with TRBD1. In germline, CDR1 is SGHDT, CDR2 YYEEEE. J lost 7 bases, V lost 4 bases, and 6 bases had no gene match. This CDR3 has 14 amino acids. In DNA, the CDR3 is TGTGCCAGCAGCGCCGGGACAGGGTTGCAGCCCCAGCATTTT. This gives the protein CASSAGTGLQPQHF.

As DNA, the CDR3 is TGCGCCAGCAGCCAGGTAACGGGTGTGACAGATACGCAGTATTTT. Protein: CASSQVTGVTDTQYF. This chain uses TRBV4-1 with TRBJ2-3; D is unresolved. Germline-derived CDR1 and CDR2 are MGHRA and YSYEKL. The V end lost 3 bases, the J end lost 3 bases, and 13 bases lay between the germline ends. The length of the CDR3 is 15 residues.

This chain links TRBV29-1 with TRBJ1-2; no clear D gene. The germline V gene has CDR1 SQVTM and CDR2 ANQGSEA. This CDR3 spans 13 amino acids. Trimming stripped 0 bases from V and 4 bases from J, with 9 bases between. The CDR3 loop is CSVEDLEPYGYTF. CDR3 sequence (DNA): TGCAGCGTTGAAGATCTGGAGCCCTATGGCTACACCTTC.

J is TRBJ2-2 and V is TRBV9, with 8 nucleotides matching TRBD1. This CDR3 is 16 amino acids long. The junction had 8 bases not matched to a gene; V was cut back by 4 bases and J by 3 bases. In germline, CDR1 is SGDLS, CDR2 YYNGEE. In nucleotides, the CDR3 is TGTGCCAGCAGCTTTCCCAGGGGGCGGGACACCGGGGAGCTGTTTTTT. Translated: CASSFPRGRDTGELFF.

The chain uses TRBV24-1 and TRBJ2-3; D possibly corresponds to TRBD2 (5 bases). V lost 4 bases and J 1 base, leaving 5 bases between the germline ends. CDR1 is KGHDR, CDR2 SFDVKD, per germline. The CDR3 contains 13 residues. The CDR3 loop is CATSDGGTDTQYF. The CDR3 DNA sequence: TGTGCCACCAGTGACGGGGGCACAGATACGCAGTATTTT.

The gene calls are TRBV2 and TRBJ2-1; TRBD2 might be the D (7 bases). The length of the CDR3 is 13 residues. V gave up 9 bases and J gave up 8 bases, with 17 bases separating them. CDR1 and CDR2 from the germline V gene are SNHLY and FYNNEI. This chain's CDR3 is CASLVGGPYEQFF. The CDR3 DNA sequence: TGTGCCAGTCTAGTGGGGGGGCCCTATGAGCAGTTCTTC.